The entry that follows covers one T cell receptor (beta chain) sequence. No antigen is known for it. The source of the sample is a study of beta chain features in type 1 diabetes. In the study overall: Under 110,000,000 sorted cells were examined across all samples.

This CDR3 spans 14 amino acids. Germline V gives CDR1 LNHDA, CDR2 SQIVND (reference sequence). J gave up 5 bases and V 3 bases, and 3 bases lay outside the gene matches. Stem cell-like memory, regulatory, central memory and naive CD4+ cells were sorted via CD45RO/CCR7/CD25/CD127/CD95/CD27. Study-level results: TCRB repertoires of naive, central memory and Treg cells appeared more similar among patients than among healthy donors.

Every isolated RNA sample was fully reverse transcribed, so sequencing captured expressed TCRB transcripts. Naive, central memory and regulatory T cell samples averaged roughly 4 million reads. The assay was immunoSEQ multiplex PCR, and TCRdb's table has in-frame clones only and misses some. The sample carries around 320,000 clones, around 15% recorded once. This chain connects TRBV19 to TRBJ2-2, with 7 nucleotides matching TRBD1. The source is a man aged 30 to 45 in good health. Sequenced input: central memory CD4+ T cells from blood. The CDR3 DNA reads TGTGCCAGTAGTATCATACAGGGGACCGGGGAGCTGTTTTTT. It translates to CASSIIQGTGELFF.